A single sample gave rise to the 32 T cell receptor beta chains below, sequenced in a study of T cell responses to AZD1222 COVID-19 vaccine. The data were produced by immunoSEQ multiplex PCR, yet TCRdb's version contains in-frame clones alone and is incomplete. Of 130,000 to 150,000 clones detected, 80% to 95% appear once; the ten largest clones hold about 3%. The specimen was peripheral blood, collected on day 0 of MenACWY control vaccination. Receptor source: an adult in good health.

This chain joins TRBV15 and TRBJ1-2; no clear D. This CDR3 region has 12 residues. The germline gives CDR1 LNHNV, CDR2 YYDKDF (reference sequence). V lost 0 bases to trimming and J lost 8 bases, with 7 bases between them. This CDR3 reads CATSRDVGGYTF. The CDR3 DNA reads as TGTGCCACCAGCAGAGATGTTGGAGGCTACACCTTC.

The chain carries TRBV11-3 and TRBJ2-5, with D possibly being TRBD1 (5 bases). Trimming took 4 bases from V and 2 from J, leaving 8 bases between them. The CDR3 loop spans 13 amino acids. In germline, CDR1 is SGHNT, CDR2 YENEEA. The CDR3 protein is CASSSQGQETQYF. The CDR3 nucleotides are TGTGCCAGCAGCTCTCAGGGTCAAGAGACCCAGTACTTC. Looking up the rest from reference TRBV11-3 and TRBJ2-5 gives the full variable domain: EAGVVQSPRYKIIEKKQPVAFWCNPISGHNTLYWYLQNLGQGPELLIRYENEEAVDDSQLPKDRFSAERLKGVDSTLKIQPAELGDSAVYLCASSSQGQETQYFGPGTRLLVL.

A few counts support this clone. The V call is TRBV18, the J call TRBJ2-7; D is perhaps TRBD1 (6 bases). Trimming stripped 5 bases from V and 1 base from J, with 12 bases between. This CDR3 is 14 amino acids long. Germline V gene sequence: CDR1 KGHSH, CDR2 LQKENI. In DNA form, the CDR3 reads TGTGCCAGCTCAGCAGGGGCCGGGTCCTACGAGCAGTACTTC. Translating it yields CASSAGAGSYEQYF.

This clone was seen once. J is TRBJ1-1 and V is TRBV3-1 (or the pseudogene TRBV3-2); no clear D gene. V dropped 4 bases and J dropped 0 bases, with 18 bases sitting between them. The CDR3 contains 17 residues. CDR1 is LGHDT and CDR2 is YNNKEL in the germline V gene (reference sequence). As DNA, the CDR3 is TGTGCCAGCAGCCCTTATCCGAGGGAGGGCCTGAACACTGAAGCTTTCTTT. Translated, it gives CASSPYPREGLNTEAFF.

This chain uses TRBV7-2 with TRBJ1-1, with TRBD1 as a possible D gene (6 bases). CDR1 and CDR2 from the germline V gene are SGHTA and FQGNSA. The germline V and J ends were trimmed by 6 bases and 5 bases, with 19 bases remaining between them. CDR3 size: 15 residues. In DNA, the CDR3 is TGTGCCAGCAGTCAAACGTGGGGGCAGGTGACTGAAGCTTTCTTT. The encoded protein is CASSQTWGQVTEAFF.

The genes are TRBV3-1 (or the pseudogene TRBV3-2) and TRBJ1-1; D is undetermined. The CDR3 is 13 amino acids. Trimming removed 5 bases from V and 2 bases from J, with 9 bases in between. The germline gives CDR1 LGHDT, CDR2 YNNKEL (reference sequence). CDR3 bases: TGTGCCAGCAGCACTATCCTTAACACTGAAGCTTTCTTT. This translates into CASSTILNTEAFF.

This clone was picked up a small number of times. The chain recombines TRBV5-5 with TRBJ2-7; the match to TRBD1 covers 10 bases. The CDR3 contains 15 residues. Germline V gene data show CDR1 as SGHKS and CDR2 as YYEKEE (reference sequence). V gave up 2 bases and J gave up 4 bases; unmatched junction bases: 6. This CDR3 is CASSLVGTGDYEQYF. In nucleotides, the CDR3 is TGTGCCAGCAGCTTAGTAGGGACAGGGGATTACGAGCAGTACTTC.

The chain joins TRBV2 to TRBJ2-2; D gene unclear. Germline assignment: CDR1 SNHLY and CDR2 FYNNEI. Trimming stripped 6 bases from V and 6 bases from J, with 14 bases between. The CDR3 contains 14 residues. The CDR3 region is CASRRKQIPGELFF. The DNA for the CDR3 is TGTGCCAGCAGGAGGAAGCAGATTCCCGGGGAGCTGTTTTTT.

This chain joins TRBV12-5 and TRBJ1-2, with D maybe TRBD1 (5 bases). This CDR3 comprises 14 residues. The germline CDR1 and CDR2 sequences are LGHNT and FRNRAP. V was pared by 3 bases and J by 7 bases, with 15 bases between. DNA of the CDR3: TGTGCTAGTGGTTTCAAAGGGGATAGGTTTGGCTACACCTTC. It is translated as CASGFKGDRFGYTF.

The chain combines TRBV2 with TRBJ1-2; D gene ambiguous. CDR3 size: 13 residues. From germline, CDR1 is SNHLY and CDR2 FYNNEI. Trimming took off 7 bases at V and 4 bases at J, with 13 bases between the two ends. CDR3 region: CASIRTHGYGYTF. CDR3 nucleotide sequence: TGTGCCAGCATCAGGACGCATGGCTATGGCTACACCTTC. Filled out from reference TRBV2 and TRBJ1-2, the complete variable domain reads EPEVTQTPSHQVTQMGQEVILRCVPISNHLYFYWYRQILGQKVEFLVSFYNNEISEKSEIFDDQFSVERPDGSNFTLKIRSTKLEDSAMYFCASIRTHGYGYTFGSGTRLTVV.

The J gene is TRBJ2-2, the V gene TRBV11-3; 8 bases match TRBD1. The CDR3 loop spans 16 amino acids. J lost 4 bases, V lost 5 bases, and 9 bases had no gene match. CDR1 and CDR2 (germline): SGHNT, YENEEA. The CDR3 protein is CASSIRTGSRTGELFF. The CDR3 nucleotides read TGTGCCAGCAGCATAAGGACAGGGAGTCGCACCGGGGAGCTGTTTTTT.

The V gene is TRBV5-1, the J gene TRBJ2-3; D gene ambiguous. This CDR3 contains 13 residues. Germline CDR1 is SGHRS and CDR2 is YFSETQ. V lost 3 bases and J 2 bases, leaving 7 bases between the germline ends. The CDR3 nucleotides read TGCGCCAGCAGCTCGTCTCCCACAGATACGCAGTATTTT. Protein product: CASSSSPTDTQYF.

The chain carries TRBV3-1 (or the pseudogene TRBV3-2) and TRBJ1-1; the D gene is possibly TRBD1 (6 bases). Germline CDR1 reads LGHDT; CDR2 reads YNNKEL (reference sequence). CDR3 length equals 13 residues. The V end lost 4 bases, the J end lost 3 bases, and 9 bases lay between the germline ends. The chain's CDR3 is CASSRGQDTEAFF. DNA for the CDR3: TGTGCCAGCAGCCGGGGGCAAGACACTGAAGCTTTCTTT.

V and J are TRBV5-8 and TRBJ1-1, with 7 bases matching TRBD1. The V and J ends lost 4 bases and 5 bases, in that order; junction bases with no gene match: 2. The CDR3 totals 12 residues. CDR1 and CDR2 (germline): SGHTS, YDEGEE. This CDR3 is CASSQGGTEAFF. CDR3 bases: TGTGCCAGCAGCCAGGGGGGGACTGAAGCTTTCTTT.

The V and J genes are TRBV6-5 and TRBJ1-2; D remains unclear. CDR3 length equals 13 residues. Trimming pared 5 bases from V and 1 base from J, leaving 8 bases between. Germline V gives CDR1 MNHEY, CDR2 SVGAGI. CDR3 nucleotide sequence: TGTGCCAGCAGTCGGGCATTTAACTATGGCTACACCTTC. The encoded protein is CASSRAFNYGYTF.

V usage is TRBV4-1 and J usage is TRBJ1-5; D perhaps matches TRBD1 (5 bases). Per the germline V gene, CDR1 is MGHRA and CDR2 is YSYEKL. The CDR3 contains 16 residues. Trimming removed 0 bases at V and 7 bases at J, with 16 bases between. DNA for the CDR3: TGCGCCAGCAGCCAAGATTGGGGCACAGTAGGACAGCCCCAGCATTTT. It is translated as CASSQDWGTVGQPQHF.

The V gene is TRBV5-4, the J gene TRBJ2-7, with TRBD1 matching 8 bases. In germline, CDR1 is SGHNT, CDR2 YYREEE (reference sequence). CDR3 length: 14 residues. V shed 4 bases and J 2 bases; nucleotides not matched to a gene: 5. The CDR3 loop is CASSDGQGTYEQYF. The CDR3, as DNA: TGTGCCAGCAGCGACGGACAGGGAACCTACGAGCAGTACTTC.

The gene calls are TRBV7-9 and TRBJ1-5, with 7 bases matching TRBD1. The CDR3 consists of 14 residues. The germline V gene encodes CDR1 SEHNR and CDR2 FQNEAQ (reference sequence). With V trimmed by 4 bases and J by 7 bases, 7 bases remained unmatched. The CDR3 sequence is CASSSGGLSQPQHF. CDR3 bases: TGTGCCAGCAGCTCAGGGGGGTTGAGCCAGCCCCAGCATTTT.

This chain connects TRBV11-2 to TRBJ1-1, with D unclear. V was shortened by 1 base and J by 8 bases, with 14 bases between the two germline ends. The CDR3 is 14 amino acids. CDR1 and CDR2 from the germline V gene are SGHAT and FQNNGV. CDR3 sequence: CASSLAGRPGEAFF. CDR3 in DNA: TGTGCCAGCAGCTTAGCTGGCAGACCCGGGGAAGCTTTCTTT.

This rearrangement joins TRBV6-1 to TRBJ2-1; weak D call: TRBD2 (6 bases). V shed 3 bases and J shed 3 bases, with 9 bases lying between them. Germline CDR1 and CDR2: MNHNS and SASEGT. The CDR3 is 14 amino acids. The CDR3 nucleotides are TGTGCCAGCAGTGACGAGCGGGTCTACAATGAGCAGTTCTTC. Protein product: CASSDERVYNEQFF.

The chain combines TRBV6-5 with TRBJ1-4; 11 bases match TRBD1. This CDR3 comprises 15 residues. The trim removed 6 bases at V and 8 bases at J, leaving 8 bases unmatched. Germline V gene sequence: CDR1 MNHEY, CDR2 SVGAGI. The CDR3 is CASRARDRGTEKLFF. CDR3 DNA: TGTGCCAGCAGGGCCCGGGACAGGGGGACGGAAAAACTGTTTTTT.

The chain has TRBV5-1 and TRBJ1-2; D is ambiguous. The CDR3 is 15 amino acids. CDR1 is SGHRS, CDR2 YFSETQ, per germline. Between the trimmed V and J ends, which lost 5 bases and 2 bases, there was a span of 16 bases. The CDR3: CASSSTNRDNYGYTF. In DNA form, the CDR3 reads TGCGCCAGCAGTTCGACCAACAGAGACAACTATGGCTACACCTTC.

The CDR3: CATSRGRGFLNTEAFF. The CDR3 DNA sequence: TGTGCCACCAGCAGAGGGAGGGGGTTCCTGAACACTGAAGCTTTCTTT. The rearrangement links TRBV15 to TRBJ1-1; tentative D call: TRBD1 (6 bases). Trimming removed 1 base at V and 0 bases at J, with 12 bases between. The CDR3 is made up of 16 amino acids. CDR1 and CDR2 (germline): LNHNV, YYDKDF (reference sequence).

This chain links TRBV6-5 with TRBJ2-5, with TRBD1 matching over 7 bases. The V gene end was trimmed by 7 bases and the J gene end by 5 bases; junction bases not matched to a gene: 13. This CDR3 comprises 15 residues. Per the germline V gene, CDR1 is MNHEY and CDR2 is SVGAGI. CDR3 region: CASNFIRGQGETQYF. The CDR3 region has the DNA TGTGCCAGCAACTTTATAAGGGGGCAGGGCGAGACCCAGTACTTC.

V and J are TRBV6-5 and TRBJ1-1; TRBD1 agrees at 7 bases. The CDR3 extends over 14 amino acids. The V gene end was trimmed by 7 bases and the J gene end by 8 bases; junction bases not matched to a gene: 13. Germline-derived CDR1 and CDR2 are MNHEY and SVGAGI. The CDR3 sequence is CASTRRQGEFEAFF. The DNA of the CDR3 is TGTGCCAGCACCAGACGTCAGGGGGAGTTCGAAGCTTTCTTT.

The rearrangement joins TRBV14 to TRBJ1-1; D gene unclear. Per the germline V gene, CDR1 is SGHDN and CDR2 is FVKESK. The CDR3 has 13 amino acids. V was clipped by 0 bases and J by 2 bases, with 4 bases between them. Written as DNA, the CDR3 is TGTGCCAGCAGCCAAGATCAAAACACTGAAGCTTTCTTT. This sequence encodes CASSQDQNTEAFF.

CDR3 nucleotide sequence: TGCGCCAGCAGCTTGGGGGAGGACAGGGGACCTACTTCACCCCTCCACTTT. It translates to CASSLGEDRGPTSPLHF. This chain uses TRBV5-1 with TRBJ1-6; 9 bases fit TRBD1. The CDR3 spans 17 residues. V lost 0 bases to trimming and J lost 9 bases; unmatched junction nucleotides: 10. Germline CDR1 reads SGHRS; CDR2 reads YFSETQ.

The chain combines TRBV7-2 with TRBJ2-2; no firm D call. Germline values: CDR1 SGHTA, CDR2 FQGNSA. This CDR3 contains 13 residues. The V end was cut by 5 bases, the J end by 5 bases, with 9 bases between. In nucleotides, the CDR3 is TGTGCCAGCAGCCCGACGAGGACCGGGGAGCTGTTTTTT. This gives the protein CASSPTRTGELFF.

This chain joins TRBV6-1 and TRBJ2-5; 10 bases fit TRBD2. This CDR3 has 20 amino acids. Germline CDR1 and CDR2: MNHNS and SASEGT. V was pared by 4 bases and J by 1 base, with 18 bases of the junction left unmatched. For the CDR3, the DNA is TGTGCCAGCAGTGCTTACCCAGGGACCGCCTGGACTAGCGGCCAAGAGACCCAGTACTTC. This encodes CASSAYPGTAWTSGQETQYF.

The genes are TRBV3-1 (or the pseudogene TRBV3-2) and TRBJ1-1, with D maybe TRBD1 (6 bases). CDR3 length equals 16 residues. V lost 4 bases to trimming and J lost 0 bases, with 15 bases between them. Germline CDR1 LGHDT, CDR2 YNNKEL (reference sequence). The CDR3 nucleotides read TGTGCCAGCAGCCTAAGACGGGGGGCTATGAACACTGAAGCTTTCTTT. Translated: CASSLRRGAMNTEAFF.

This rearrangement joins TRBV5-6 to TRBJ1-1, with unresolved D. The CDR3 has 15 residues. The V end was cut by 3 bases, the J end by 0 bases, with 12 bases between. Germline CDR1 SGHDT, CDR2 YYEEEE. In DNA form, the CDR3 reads TGTGCCAGCAGCTCACTACAGACTTTGAACACTGAAGCTTTCTTT. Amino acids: CASSSLQTLNTEAFF.

The CDR3 sequence is CASSWGSYEQYF. The CDR3 bases are TGTGCCAGCAGCTGGGGCTCATACGAGCAGTACTTC. This rearrangement joins TRBV5-8 to TRBJ2-7; possibly TRBD1 for D (5 bases). The CDR3 runs 12 residues. V was trimmed by 3 bases and J by 4 bases, leaving 8 bases between them. Germline loops: CDR1 SGHTS, CDR2 YDEGEE. Combining the CDR3 with reference TRBV5-8 and TRBJ2-7 gives the whole variable domain EAGVTQSPTHLIKTRGQQATLRCSPISGHTSVYWYQQALGLGLQFLLWYDEGEERNRGNFPPRFSGRQFPNYSSELNVNALELEDSALYLCASSWGSYEQYFGPGTRLTVT.